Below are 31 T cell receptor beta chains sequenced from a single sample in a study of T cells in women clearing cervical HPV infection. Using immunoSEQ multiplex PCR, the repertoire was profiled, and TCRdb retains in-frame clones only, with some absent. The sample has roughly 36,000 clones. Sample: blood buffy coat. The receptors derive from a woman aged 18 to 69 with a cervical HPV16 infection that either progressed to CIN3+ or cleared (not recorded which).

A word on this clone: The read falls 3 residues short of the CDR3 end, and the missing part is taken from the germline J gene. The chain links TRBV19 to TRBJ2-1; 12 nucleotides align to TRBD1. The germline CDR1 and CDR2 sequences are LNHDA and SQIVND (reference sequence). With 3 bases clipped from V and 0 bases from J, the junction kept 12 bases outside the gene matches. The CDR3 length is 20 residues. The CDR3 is CASSMRGQGASESSYNEQFF. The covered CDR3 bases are TGTGCCAGTAGTATGAGGGGACAGGGGGCTTCTGAGAGCTCCTACAATGAG. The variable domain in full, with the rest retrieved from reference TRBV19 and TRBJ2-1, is DGGITQSPKYLFRKEGQNVTLSCEQNLNHDAMYWYRQDPGQGLRLIYYSQIVNDFQKGDIAEGYSVSREKKESFPLTVTSAQKNPTAFYLCASSMRGQGASESSYNEQFFGPGTRLTVL.

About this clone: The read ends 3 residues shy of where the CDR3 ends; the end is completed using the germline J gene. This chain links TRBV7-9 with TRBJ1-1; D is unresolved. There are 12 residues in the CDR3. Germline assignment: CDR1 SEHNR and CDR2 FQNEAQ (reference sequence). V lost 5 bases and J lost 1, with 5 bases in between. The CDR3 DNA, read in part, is TGTGCCAGCAGCCACGGGAACACTGAA. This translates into CASSHGNTE. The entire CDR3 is CASSHGNTEAFF.

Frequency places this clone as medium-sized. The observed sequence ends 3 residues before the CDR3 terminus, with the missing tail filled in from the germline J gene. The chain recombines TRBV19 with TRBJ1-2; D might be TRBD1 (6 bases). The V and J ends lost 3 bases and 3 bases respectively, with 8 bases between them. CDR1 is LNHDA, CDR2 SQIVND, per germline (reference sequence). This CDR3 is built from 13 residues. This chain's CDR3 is CASSISGDYGYTF. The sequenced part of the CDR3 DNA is TGTGCCAGTAGTATTTCAGGGGACTATGGC.

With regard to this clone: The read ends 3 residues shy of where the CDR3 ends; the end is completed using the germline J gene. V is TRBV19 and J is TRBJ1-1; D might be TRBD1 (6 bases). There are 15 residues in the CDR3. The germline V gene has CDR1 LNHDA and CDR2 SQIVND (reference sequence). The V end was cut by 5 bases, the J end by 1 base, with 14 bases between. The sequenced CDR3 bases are TGTGCCAGTAGTCCCTGGCGGACAGCGAACACTGAA. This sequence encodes CASSPWRTANTE. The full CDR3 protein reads CASSPWRTANTEAFF.

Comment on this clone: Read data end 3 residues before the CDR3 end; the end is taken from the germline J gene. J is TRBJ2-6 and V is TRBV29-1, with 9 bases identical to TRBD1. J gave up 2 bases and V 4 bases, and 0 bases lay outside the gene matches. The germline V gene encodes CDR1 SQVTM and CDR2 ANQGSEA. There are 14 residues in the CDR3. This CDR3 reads CSVGDRAGANVLTF. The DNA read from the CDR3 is TGCAGCGTTGGGGACAGGGCTGGGGCCAACGTC.

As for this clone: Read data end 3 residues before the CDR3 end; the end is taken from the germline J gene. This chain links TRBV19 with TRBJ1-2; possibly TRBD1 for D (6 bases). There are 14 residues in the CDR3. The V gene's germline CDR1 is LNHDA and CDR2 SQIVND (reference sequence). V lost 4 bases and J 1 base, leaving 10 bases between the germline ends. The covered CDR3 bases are TGTGCCAGTAGTACCCACAGGGATAACTATGGC. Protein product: CASSTHRDNYG. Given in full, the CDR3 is CASSTHRDNYGYTF.

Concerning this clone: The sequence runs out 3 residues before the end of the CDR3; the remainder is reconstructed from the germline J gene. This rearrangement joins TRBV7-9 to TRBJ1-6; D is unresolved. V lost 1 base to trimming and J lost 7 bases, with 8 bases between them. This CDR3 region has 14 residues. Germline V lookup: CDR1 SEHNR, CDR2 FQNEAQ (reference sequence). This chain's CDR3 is CASSLVAENSPLHF. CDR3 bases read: TGTGCCAGCAGCTTAGTGGCAGAGAATTCACCC.

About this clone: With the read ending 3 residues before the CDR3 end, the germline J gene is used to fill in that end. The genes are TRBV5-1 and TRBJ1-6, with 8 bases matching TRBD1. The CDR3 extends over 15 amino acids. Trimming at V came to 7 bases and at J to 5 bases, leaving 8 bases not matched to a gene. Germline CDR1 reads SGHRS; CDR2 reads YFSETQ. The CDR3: CASSIRTGNNSPLHF. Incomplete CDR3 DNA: TGCGCCAGCTCCATTAGGACAGGGAATAATTCACCC.

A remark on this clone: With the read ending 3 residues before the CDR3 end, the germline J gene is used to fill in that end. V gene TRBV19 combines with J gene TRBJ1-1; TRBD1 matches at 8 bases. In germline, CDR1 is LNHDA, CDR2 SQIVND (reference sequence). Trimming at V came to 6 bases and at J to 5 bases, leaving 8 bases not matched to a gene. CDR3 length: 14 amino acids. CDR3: CASSPGGVWTEAFF. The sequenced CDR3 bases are TGTGCCAGTAGCCCAGGGGGCGTATGGACTGAA.

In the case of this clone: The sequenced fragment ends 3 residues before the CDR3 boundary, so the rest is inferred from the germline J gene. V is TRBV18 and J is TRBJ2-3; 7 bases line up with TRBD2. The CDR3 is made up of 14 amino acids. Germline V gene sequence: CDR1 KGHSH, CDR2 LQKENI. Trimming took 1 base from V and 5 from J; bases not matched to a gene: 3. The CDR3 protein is CASSPRGGGDTQYF. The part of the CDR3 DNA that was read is TGTGCCAGCTCACCACGAGGCGGGGGAGATACG.

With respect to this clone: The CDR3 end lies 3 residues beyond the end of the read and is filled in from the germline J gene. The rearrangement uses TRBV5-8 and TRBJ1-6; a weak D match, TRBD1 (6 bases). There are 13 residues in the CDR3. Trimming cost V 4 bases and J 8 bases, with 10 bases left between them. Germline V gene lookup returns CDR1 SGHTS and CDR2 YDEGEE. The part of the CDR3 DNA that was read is TGTGCCAGCAGCAGGACAGACTATTCACCC. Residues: CASSRTDYSP. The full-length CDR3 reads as CASSRTDYSPLHF.

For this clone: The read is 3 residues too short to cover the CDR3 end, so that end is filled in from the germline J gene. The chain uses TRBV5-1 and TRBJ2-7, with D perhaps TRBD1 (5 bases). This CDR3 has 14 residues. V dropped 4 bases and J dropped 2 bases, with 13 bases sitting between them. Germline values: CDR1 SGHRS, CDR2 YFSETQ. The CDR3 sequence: CASSQTTTAYEQYF. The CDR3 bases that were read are TGCGCCAGCAGCCAAACAACGACAGCCTACGAG.

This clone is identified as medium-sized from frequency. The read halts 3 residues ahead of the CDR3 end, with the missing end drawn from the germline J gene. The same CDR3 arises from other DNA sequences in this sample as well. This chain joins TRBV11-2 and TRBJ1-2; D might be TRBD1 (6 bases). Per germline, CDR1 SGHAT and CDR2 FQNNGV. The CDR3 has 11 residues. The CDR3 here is CASSYRDGYTF. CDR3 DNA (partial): TGTGCCAGCAGCTACAGGGACGGC.

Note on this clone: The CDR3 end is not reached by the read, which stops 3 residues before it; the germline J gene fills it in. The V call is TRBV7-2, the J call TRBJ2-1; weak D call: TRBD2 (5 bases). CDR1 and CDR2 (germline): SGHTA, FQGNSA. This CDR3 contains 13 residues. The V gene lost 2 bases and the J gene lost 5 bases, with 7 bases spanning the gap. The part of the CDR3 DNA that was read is TGTGCCAGCAGCTTATACGGGGACAATGAG. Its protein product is CASSLYGDNE. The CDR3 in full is CASSLYGDNEQFF.

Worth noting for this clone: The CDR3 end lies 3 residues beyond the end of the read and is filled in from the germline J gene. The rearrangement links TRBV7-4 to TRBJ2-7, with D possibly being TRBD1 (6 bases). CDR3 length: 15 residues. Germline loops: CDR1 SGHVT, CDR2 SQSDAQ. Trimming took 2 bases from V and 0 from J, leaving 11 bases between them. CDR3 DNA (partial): TGTGCCAGCAGCTTACGGCAGGGGAACTCCTACGAG. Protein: CASSLRQGNSYE. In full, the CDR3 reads CASSLRQGNSYEQYF.

CDR3 sequence reads: CAWSLTGGQPQHF. The part of the CDR3 DNA that was read is TGTGCCTGGAGTTTGACAGGGGGTCAGCCC. The rearrangement links TRBV30 to TRBJ1-5; 9 positions match TRBD1. The read halts 3 residues ahead of the CDR3 end, with the missing end drawn from the germline J gene. CDR1 GTSNPN and CDR2 SVGIG come from the germline V gene (reference sequence). This CDR3 region has 13 residues. The V gene end was trimmed by 2 bases and the J gene end by 6 bases; junction bases not matched to a gene: 2.

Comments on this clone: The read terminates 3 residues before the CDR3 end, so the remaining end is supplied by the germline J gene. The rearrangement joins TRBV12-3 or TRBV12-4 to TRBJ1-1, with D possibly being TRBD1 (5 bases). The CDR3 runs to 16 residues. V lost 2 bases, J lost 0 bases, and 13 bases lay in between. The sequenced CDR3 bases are TGTGCCAGCAGTTTATTGGGTCAGGGTATGAACACTGAA. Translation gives CASSLLGQGMNTE. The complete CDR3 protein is CASSLLGQGMNTEAFF.

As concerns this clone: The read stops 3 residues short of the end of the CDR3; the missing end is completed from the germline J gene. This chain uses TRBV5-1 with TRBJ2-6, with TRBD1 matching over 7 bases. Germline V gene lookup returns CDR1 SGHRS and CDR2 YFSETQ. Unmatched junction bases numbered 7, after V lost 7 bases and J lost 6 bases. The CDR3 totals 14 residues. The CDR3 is CASSGGLLANVLTF. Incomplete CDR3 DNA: TGCGCCAGCTCAGGGGGTCTGTTGGCCAACGTC. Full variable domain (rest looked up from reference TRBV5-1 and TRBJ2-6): KAGVTQTPRYLIKTRGQQVTLSCSPISGHRSVSWYQQTPGQGLQFLFEYFSETQRNKGNFPGRFSGRQFSNSRSEMNVSTLELGDSALYLCASSGGLLANVLTFGAGSRLTVL.

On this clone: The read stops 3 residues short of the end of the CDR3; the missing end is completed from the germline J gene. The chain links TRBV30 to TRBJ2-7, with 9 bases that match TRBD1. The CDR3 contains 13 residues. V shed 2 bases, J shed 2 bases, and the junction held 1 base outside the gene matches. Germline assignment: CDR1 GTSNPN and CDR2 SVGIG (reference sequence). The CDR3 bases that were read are TGTGCCTGGAGTCGGACAGGGGCCTACGAG. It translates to CAWSRTGAYE. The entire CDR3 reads CAWSRTGAYEQYF.

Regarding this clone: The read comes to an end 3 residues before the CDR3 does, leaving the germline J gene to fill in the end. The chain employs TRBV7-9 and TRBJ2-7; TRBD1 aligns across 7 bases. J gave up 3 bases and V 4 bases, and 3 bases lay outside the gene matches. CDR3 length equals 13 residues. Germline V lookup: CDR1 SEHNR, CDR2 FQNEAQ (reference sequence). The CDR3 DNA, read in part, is TGTGCCAGCAGCTCCGGGACAGACTACGAG. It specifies CASSSGTDYE. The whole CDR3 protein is CASSSGTDYEQYF.

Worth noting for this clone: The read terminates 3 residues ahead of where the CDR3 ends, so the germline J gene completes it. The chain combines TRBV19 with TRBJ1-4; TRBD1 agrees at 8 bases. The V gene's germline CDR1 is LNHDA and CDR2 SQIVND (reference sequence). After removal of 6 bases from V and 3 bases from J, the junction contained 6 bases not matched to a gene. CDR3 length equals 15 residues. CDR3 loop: CASRPGGAANEKLFF. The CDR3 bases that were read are TGTGCCAGTAGGCCAGGGGGCGCAGCTAATGAAAAA.

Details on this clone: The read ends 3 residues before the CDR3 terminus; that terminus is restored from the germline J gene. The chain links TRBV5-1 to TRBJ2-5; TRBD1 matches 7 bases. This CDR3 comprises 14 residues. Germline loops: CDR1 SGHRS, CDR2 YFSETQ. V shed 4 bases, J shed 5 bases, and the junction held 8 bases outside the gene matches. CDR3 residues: CASSNGTARETQYF. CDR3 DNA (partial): TGCGCCAGCAGCAACGGGACAGCCAGGGAGACC.

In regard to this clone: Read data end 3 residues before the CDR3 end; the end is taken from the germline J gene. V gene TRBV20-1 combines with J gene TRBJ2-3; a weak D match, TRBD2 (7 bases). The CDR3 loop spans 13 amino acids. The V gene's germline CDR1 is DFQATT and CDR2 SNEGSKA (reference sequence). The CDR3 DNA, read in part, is TGCAGTGCCTCCCCAGGAGGGGGGGATTCG. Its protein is CSASPGGGDS. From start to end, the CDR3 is CSASPGGGDSQYF.

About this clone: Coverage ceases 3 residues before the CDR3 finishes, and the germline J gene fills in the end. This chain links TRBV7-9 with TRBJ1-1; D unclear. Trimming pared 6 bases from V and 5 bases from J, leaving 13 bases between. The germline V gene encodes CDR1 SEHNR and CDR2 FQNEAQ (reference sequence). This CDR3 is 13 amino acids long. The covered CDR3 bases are TGTGCCAGCAGTCCTGACTCTAGGACTGAA. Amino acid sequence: CASSPDSRTE. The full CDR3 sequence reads CASSPDSRTEAFF.

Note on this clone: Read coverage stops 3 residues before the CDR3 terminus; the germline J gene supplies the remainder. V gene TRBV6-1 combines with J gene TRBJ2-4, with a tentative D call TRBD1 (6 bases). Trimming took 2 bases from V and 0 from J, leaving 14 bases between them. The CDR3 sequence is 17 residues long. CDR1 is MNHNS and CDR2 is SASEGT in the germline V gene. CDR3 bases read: TGTGCCAGCAGTGAATTACAGGGCTTGATAGCCAAAAACATT. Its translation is CASSELQGLIAKNI. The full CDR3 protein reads CASSELQGLIAKNIQYF.

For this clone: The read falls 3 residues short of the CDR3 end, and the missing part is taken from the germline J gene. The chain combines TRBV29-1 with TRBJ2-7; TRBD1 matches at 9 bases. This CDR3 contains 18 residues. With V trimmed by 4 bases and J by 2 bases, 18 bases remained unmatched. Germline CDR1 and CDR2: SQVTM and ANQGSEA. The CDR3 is CSVVNGDRAVLDAYEQYF. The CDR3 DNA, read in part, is TGCAGCGTTGTTAATGGGGACAGGGCTGTACTTGATGCCTACGAG.

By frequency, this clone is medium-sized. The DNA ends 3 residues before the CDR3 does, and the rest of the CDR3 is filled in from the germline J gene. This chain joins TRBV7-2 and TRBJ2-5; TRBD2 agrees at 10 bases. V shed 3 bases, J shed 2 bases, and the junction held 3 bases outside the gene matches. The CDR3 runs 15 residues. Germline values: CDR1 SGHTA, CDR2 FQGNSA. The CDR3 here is CASSFTSGTQETQYF. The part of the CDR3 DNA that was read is TGTGCCAGCAGCTTTACTAGCGGGACGCAAGAGACC.

This CDR3 is CASSPFGGETQYF. CDR3 DNA, as far as it was read: TGCGCCAGCAGCCCCTTCGGGGGAGAGACC. V and J are TRBV5-1 and TRBJ2-5, with D possibly matching TRBD2 (6 bases). The observed sequence ends 3 residues before the CDR3 terminus, with the missing tail filled in from the germline J gene. CDR1 is SGHRS and CDR2 is YFSETQ in the germline V gene. Trimming pared 4 bases from V and 4 bases from J, leaving 11 bases between. The CDR3 loop spans 13 amino acids.

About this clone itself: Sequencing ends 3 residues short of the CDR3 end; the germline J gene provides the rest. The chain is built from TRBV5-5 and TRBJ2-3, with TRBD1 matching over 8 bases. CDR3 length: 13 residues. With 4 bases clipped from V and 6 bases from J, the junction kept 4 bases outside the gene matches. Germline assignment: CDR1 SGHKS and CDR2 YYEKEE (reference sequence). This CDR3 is CASSLNRGDTQYF. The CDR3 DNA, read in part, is TGTGCCAGCAGCCTGAACAGGGGGGATACG.

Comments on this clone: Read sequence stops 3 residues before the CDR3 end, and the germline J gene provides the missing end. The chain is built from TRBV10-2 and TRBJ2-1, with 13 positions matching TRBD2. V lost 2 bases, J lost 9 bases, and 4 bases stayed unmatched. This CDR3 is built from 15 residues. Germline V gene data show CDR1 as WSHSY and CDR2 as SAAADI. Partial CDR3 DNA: TGCGCCAGCAGTGAGCTTGGACTAGCGGGGGTTGAG. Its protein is CASSELGLAGVE. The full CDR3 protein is CASSELGLAGVEQFF.

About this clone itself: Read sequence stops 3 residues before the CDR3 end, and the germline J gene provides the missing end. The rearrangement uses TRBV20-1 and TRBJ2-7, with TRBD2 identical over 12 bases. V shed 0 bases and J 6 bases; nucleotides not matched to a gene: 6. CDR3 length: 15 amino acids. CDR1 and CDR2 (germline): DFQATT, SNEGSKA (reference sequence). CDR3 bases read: TGCAGTGCTAGAGATCCTAGCGGGAGGGCGTTCGAG. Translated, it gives CSARDPSGRAFE. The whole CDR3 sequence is CSARDPSGRAFEQYF.